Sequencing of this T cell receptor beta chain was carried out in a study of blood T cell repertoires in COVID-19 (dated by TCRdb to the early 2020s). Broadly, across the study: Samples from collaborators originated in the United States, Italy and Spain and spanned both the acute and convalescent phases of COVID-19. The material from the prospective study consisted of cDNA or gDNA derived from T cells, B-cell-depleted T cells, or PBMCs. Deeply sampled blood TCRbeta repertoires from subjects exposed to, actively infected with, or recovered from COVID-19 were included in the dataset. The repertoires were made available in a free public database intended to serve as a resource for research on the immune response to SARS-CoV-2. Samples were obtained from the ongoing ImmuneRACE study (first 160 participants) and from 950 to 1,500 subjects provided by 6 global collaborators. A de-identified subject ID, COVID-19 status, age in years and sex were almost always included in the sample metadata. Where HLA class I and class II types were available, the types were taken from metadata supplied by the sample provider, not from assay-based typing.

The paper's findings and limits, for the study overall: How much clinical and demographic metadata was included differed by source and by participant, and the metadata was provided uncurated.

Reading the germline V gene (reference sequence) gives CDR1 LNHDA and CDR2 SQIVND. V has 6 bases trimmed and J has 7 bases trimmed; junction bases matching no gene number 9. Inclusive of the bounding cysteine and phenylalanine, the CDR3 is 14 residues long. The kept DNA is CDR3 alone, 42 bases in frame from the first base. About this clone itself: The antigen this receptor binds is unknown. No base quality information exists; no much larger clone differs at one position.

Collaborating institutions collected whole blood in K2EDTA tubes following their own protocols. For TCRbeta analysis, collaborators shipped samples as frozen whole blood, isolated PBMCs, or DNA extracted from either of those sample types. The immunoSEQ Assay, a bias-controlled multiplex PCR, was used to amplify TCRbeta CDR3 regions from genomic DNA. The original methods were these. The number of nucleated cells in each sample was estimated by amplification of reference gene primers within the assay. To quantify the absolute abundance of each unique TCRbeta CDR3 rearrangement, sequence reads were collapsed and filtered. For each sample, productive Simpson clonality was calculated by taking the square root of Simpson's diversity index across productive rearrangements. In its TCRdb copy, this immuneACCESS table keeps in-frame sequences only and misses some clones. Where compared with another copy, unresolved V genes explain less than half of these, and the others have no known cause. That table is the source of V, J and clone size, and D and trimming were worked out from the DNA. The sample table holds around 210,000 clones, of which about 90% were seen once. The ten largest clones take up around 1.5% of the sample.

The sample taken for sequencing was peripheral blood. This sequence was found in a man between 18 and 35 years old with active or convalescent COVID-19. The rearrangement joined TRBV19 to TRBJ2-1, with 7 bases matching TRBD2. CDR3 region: CASSRRESRNEQFF. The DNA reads TGTGCCAGTAGCCGGCGGGAGTCGAGAAATGAGCAGTTCTTC.